The present TCR beta chain was sequenced within a study of T cell responses to AZD1222 COVID-19 vaccine. Study-wide points: Only after the peak T cell response were repertoires sampled.

Sequenced by immunoSEQ multiplex PCR; TCRdb stores in-frame clones only, minus some. This table has approximately 190,000 clones, over 85% appearing once. The CDR3 runs 13 residues. With 8 bases removed from V and 1 base from J, the gap between germline ends came to 11 bases. Germline CDR1 SGHTA, CDR2 FQGNSA. On this clone itself: Its antigen is as yet unknown.

The V call is TRBV7-2, the J call TRBJ1-1, with D possibly being TRBD1 (6 bases). The TCR comes from an adult who received the AZD1222 COVID-19 vaccine. Source: peripheral blood, taken 28 days after the second AZD1222 dose. Here the CDR3 DNA reads TGTGCCAGCTGGGGGCAGGGGAACACTGAAGCTTTCTTT. Its protein product is CASWGQGNTEAFF.